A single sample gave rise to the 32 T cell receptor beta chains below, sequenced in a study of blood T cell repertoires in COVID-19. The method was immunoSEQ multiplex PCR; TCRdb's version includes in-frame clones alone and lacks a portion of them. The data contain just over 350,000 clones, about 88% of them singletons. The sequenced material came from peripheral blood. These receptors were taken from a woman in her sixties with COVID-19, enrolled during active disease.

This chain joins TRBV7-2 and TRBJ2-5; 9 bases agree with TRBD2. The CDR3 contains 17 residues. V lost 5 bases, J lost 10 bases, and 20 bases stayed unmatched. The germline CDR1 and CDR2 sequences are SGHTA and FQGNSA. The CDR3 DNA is TGTGCCAGCAGCCCCGAGTTGGGGCGGGGGGGCGTATATAACCAGTACTTC. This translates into CASSPELGRGGVYNQYF.

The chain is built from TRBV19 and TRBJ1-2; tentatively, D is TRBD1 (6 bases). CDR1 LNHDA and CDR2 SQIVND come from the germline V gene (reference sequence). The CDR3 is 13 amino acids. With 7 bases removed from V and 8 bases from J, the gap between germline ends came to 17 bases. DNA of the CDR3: TGTGCCAGTAACGGATTGGGGGCGGAGGGCTACACCTTC. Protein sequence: CASNGLGAEGYTF.

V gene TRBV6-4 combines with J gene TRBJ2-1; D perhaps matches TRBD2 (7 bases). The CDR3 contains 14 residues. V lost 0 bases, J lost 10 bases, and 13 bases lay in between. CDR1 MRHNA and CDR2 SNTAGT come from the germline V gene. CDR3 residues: CASSDSIGGGEQFF. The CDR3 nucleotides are TGTGCCAGCAGTGACTCGATAGGGGGAGGGGAGCAGTTCTTC.

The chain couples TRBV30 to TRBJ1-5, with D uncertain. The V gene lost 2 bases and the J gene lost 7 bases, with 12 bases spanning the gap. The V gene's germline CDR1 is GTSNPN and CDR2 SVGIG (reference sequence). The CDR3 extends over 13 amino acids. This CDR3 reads CAWSISGDQPQHF. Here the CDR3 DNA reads TGTGCCTGGAGTATCTCAGGCGACCAGCCCCAGCATTTT.

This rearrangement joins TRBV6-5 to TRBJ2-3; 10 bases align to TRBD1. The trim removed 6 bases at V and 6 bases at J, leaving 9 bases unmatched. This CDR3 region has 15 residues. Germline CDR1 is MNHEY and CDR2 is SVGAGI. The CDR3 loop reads CASSTRTGGRDTQYF. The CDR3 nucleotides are TGTGCCAGCAGCACTAGGACAGGGGGTAGGGATACGCAGTATTTT.

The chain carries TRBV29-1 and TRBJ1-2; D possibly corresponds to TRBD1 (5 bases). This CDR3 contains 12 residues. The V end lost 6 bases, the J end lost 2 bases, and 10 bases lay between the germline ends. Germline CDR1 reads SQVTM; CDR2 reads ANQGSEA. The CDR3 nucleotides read TGCAGCGTCAACCCAGGGAACTATGGCTACACCTTC. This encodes CSVNPGNYGYTF.

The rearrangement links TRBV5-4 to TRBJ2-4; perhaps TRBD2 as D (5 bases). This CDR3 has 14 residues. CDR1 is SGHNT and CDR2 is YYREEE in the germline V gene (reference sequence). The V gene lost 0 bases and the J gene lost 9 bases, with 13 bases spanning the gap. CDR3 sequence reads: CASSLAGPGSIQYF. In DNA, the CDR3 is TGTGCCAGCAGCTTGGCTGGGCCGGGGAGCATTCAGTACTTC.

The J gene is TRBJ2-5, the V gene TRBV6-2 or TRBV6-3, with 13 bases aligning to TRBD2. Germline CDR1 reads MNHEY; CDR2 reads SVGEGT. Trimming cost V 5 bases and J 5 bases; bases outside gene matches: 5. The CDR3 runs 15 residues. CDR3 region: CASSLRLAGGETQYF. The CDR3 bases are TGTGCCAGCAGTCTCCGACTAGCGGGGGGTGAGACCCAGTACTTC.

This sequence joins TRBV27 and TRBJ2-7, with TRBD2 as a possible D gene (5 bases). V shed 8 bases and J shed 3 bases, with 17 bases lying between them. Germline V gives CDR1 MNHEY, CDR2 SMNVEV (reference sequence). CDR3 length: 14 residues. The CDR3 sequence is CASFNGRAGYEQYF. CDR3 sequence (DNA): TGTGCCAGCTTTAACGGGCGCGCGGGCTACGAGCAGTACTTC.

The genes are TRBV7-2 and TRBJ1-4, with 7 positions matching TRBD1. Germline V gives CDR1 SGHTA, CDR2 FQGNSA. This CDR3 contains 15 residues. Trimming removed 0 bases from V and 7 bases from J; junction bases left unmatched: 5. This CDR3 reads CASSLAGGRGEKLFF. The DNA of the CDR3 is TGTGCCAGCAGCTTAGCAGGGGGCAGGGGTGAAAAACTGTTTTTT.

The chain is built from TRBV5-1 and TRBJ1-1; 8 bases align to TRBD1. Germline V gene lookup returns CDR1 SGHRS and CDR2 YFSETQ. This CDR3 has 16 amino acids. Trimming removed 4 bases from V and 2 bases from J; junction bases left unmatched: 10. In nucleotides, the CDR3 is TGCGCCAGCAGCAACCCTCCGACAGGGGTTAACACTGAAGCTTTCTTT. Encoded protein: CASSNPPTGVNTEAFF. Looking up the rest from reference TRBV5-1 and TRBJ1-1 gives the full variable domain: KAGVTQTPRYLIKTRGQQVTLSCSPISGHRSVSWYQQTPGQGLQFLFEYFSETQRNKGNFPGRFSGRQFSNSRSEMNVSTLELGDSALYLCASSNPPTGVNTEAFFGQGTRLTVV.

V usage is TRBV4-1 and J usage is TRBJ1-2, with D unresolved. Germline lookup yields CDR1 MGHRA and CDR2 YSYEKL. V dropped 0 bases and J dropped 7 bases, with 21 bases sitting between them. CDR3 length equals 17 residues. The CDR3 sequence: CASSQDVSPGPSGGYTF. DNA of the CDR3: TGCGCCAGCAGCCAAGATGTTTCTCCAGGCCCGAGCGGTGGCTACACCTTC.

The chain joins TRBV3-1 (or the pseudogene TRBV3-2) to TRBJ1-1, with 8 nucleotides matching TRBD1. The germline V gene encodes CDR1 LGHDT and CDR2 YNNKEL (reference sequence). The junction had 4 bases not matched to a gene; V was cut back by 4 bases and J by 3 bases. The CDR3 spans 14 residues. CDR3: CASSLTGGHTEAFF. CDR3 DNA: TGTGCCAGCAGCCTAACAGGGGGGCACACTGAAGCTTTCTTT.

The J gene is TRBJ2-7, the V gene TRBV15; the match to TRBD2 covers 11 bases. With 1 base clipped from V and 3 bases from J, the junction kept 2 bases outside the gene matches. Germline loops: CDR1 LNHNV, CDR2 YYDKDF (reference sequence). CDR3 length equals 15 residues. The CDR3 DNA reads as TGTGCCACCAGCAGAGCGGGACTAGCGGACTACGAGCAGTACTTC. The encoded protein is CATSRAGLADYEQYF.

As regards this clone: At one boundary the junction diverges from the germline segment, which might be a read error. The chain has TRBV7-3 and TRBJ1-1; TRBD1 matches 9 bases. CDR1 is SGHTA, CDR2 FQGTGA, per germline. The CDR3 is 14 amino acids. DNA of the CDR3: TGTGCCAGCAGCCTAACAGGGGGCGGCACTGAAGCTTTCTTT. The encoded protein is CASSLTGGGTEAFF.

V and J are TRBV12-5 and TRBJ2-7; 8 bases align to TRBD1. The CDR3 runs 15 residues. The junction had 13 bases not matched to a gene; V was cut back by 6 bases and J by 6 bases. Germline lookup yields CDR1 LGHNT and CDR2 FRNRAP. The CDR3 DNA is TGTGCTAGTGGCCAGGGGGCCGAGCGAGGGGGCGAGCAGTACTTC. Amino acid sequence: CASGQGAERGGEQYF.

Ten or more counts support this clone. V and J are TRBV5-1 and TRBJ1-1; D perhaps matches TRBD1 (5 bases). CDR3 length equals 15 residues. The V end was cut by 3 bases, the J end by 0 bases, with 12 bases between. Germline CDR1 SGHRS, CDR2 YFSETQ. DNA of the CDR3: TGCGCCAGCAGCTCGTCCCCAGGGCTGAACACTGAAGCTTTCTTT. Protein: CASSSSPGLNTEAFF.

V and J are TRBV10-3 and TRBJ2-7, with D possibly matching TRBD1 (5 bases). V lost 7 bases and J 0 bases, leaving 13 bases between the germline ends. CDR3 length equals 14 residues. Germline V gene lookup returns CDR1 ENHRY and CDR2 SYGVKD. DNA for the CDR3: TGTGCCATCAAAGACAGATCTAACTCCTACGAGCAGTACTTC. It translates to CAIKDRSNSYEQYF.

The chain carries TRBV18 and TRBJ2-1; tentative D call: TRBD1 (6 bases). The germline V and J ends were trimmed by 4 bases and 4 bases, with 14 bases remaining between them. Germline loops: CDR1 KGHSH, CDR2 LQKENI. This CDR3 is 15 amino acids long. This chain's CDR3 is CASSQGHQFYNEQFF. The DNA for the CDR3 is TGTGCCAGCTCACAGGGACACCAATTTTACAATGAGCAGTTCTTC.

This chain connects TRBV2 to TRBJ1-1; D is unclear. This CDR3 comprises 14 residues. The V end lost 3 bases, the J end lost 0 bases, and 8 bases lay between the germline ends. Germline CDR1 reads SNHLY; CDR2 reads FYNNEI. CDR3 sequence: CASSDVSMNTEAFF. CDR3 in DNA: TGTGCCAGCAGTGACGTATCTATGAACACTGAAGCTTTCTTT.

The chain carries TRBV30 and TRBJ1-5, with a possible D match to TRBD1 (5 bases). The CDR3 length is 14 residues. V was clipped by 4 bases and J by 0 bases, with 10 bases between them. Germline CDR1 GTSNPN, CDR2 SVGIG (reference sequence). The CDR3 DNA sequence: TGTGCCTGGACGGCGGGACTTAGCAATCAGCCCCAGCATTTT. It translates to CAWTAGLSNQPQHF.

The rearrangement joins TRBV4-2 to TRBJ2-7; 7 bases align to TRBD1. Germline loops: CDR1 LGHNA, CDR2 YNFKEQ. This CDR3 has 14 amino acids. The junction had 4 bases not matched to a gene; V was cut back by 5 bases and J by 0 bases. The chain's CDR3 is CASSSRTGSYEQYF. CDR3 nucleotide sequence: TGTGCCAGCAGCTCTCGGACAGGCTCCTACGAGCAGTACTTC.

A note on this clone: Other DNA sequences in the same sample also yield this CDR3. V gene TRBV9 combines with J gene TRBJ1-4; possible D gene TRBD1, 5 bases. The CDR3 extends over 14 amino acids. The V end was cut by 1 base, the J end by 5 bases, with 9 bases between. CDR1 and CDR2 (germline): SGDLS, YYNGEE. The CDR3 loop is CASSVQGGNEKLFF. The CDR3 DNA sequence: TGTGCCAGCAGCGTACAGGGCGGCAATGAAAAACTGTTTTTT.

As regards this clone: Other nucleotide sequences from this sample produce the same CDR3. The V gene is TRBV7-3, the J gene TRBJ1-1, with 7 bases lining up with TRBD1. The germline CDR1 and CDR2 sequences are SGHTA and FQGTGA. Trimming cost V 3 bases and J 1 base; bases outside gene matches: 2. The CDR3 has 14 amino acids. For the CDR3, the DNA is TGTGCCAGCAGCTTTTCAGGGGGGAACACTGAAGCTTTCTTT. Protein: CASSFSGGNTEAFF.

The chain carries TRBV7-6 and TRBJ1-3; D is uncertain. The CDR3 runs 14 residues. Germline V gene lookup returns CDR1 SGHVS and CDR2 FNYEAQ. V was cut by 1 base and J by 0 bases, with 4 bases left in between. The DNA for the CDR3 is TGTGCCAGCAGCTTAGGAGTCTCTGGAAACACCATATATTTT. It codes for CASSLGVSGNTIYF.

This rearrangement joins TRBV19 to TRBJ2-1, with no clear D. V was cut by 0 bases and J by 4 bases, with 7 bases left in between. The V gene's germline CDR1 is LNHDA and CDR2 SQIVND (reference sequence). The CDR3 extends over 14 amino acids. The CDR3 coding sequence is TGTGCCAGTAGTATAGACGTCGGTTACAATGAGCAGTTCTTC. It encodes CASSIDVGYNEQFF.

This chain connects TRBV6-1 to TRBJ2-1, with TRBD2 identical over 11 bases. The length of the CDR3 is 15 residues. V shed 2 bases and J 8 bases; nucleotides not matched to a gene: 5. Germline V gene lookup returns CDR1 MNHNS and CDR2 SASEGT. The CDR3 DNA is TGTGCCAGCAGTGAACCTAGCGGGGGGACGGATGAGCAGTTCTTC. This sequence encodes CASSEPSGGTDEQFF.

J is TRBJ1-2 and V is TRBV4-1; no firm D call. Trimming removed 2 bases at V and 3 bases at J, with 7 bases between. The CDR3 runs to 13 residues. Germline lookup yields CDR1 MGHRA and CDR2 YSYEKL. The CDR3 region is CASSQLRHYGYTF. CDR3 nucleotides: TGCGCCAGCAGCCAACTCAGGCACTATGGCTACACCTTC.

DNA for the CDR3: TGCGCCAGCAGCCAAGGGGGACAGGGTGCAGGAAACACCATATATTTT. Translation: CASSQGGQGAGNTIYF. The V gene is TRBV4-1, the J gene TRBJ1-3; 9 bases match TRBD1. CDR3 size: 16 residues. Germline CDR1 MGHRA, CDR2 YSYEKL. V shed 1 base and J 4 bases; nucleotides not matched to a gene: 5.

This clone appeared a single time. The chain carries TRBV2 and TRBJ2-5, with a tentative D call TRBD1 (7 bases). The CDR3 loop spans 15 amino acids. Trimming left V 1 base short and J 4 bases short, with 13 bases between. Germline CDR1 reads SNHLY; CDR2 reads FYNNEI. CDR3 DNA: TGTGCCAGCAGTGAAGAAGGGCAGGGGGGAGAGACCCAGTACTTC. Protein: CASSEEGQGGETQYF.

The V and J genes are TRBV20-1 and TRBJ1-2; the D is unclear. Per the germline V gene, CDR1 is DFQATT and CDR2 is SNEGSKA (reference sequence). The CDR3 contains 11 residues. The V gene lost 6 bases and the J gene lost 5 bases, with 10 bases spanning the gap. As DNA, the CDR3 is TGCAGTGCCCTTGGGCTTTATGGCTACACCTTC. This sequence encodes CSALGLYGYTF.

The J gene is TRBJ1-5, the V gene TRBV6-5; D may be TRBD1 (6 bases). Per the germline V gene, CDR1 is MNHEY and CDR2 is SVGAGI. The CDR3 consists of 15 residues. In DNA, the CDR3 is TGTGTCGCGGAATCTGGGACATATAGCAATCAGCCCCAGCATTTT. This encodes CVAESGTYSNQPQHF.